Each of the 9 T cell receptor beta chains below was sequenced from the same sample in a study of graft-versus-host responses after intestinal transplantation. These receptors have no identified antigens. The table came from immunoSEQ multiplex PCR; TCRdb's copy has only in-frame clones and leaves some out. The repertoire includes just under 85,000 clones, less than 95% of them detected once, and 7% to 8.5% sits in the top ten. This material consisted of unstimulated CD8+ T cells sorted from spleen or lymph node cells, taken before transplant. These receptors came from a human donor who was the organ donor for an intestinal transplant.

The genes are TRBV6-1 and TRBJ2-1; the D call may be TRBD1 or TRBD2 (5 bases each). The CDR3 is 13 amino acids. V was clipped by 5 bases and J by 5 bases, with 10 bases between them. Germline V CDR1 and CDR2: MNHNS, SASEGT. The CDR3: CASSWDGDNEQFF. The CDR3 DNA reads as TGTGCCAGCAGTTGGGACGGGGACAATGAGCAGTTCTTC.

The rearrangement links TRBV7-8 to TRBJ2-7; 7 bases fit TRBD2. The CDR3 is 12 amino acids. V was clipped by 10 bases and J by 7 bases; unmatched bases: 10. Germline loops: CDR1 SGHVS, CDR2 FQNEAQ. The CDR3: CATSPGGMEQYF. The CDR3, as DNA: TGTGCCACAAGCCCGGGAGGCATGGAGCAGTACTTC.

The CDR3, as DNA: TGTGCCAGCAGCTTTTTCCTTGAGAACACTGAAGCTTTCTTT. Translated: CASSFFLENTEAFF. V and J are TRBV11-2 and TRBJ1-1; D gene uncertain. CDR3 size: 14 residues. Between the trimmed V and J ends, which lost 3 bases and 1 base, there was a span of 9 bases. Germline loops: CDR1 SGHAT, CDR2 FQNNGV. Full variable domain (missing parts from reference TRBV11-2 and TRBJ1-1): EAGVAQSPRYKIIEKRQSVAFWCNPISGHATLYWYQQILGQGPKLLIQFQNNGVVDDSQLPKDRFSAERLKGVDSTLKIQPAKLEDSAVYLCASSFFLENTEAFFGQGTRLTVV.

The chain uses TRBV5-1 and TRBJ2-5; 7 bases agree with TRBD2. The last part of the DNA fits TRBJ2-7 better; the J call may be wrong. The CDR3 is 16 amino acids. Germline CDR1 reads SGHRS; CDR2 reads YFSETQ. CDR3 coding DNA: TGCGCCAGCAGCTTGGCCCCTAGCGGCCCAACCTACGAGCAGTACTTC. Amino acid sequence: CASSLAPSGPTYEQYF.

The chain is built from TRBV6-4 and TRBJ2-2; a possible D gene is TRBD2 (6 bases). Looked up from germline, CDR1 is MRHNA and CDR2 is SNTAGT. The V and J ends lost 3 bases and 3 bases respectively, with 8 bases between them. The CDR3 spans 14 residues. The CDR3 DNA is TGTGCCAGCAGTGAGGGGGAGGACACCGGGGAGCTGTTTTTT. It is translated as CASSEGEDTGELFF.

The CDR3 bases are TGTGCCATCAGGCCCGCGGGTAGCGGCACAGATACGCAGTATTTT. This gives the protein CAIRPAGSGTDTQYF. V and J are TRBV10-3 and TRBJ2-3; a possible D gene is TRBD2 (5 bases). CDR1 and CDR2 (germline): ENHRY, SYGVKD. V lost 6 bases and J 1 base, leaving 14 bases between the germline ends. The CDR3 has 15 residues.

On this clone itself: It differs at one base from a far larger clone, so likely a read error. The genes are TRBV5-4 and TRBJ2-2; D is uncertain. The CDR3 has 12 residues. The germline V gene encodes CDR1 SGHNT and CDR2 YYREEE (reference sequence). Between the trimmed V and J ends, which lost 4 bases and 3 bases, there was a span of 4 bases. The CDR3 DNA follows: TGTGCCAGCAGCCCATACACCGGGGAGCTGTTTTTT. It specifies CASSPYTGELFF.

This sequence joins TRBV6-6 and TRBJ1-1; maybe TRBD1 (6 bases). Germline V lookup: CDR1 MNHNY, CDR2 SVGAGI (reference sequence). The CDR3 covers 14 residues. V was trimmed by 8 bases and J by 10 bases, leaving 23 bases between them. As DNA, the CDR3 is TGTGCCAGCTGCGTGTCTGGGGCAGGGGAATTAGCTTTCTTT. This encodes CASCVSGAGELAFF.

The V and J genes are TRBV11-1 and TRBJ2-3; TRBD1 matches at 10 bases. Germline loops: CDR1 SGHAT, CDR2 FQDESV (reference sequence). This CDR3 is 15 amino acids long. Trimming at V came to 5 bases and at J to 4 bases, leaving 6 bases not matched to a gene. Written as DNA, the CDR3 is TGTGCCAGCAGCCGGGACAGGGGATTTCCAGATACGCAGTATTTT. It translates to CASSRDRGFPDTQYF.